Presented here are 25 T cell receptor beta chains from one specimen sequenced in a study of cytomegalovirus exposure and HLA in healthy donors. In the PCR, 60 Vbeta and 13 Jbeta primers were used. Measured with immunoSEQ multiplex PCR; TCRdb has only the in-frame clones, and not every one. The sample includes 95,000 to 150,000 clones, more than 60% of them seen just once. The specimen was PBMCs. The receptors were gathered from a woman aged 40 to 55 in good health and CMV-seropositive.

The chain recombines TRBV6-5 with TRBJ2-7, with a tentative D call TRBD2 (6 bases). The CDR3 is 15 residues long. V lost 6 bases, J lost 3 bases, and 18 bases lay in between. From germline, CDR1 is MNHEY and CDR2 SVGAGI. The CDR3 is CASRDGTLLNYEQYF. The CDR3 coding sequence is TGTGCCAGCAGGGACGGGACTCTCCTTAACTACGAGCAGTACTTC.

This sequence joins TRBV5-1 and TRBJ2-7, with D possibly matching TRBD1 (6 bases). Deletions cut 4 bases from V and 0 bases from J, with 14 bases between. CDR3 size: 15 residues. Germline V gene lookup returns CDR1 SGHRS and CDR2 YFSETQ. CDR3 in amino acids: CASSPGTPDSYEQYF. CDR3 nucleotide sequence: TGCGCCAGCAGCCCTGGGACACCGGACTCCTACGAGCAGTACTTC.

The V gene is TRBV6-5, the J gene TRBJ1-5, with D hard to call. The CDR3 sequence is 14 residues long. Germline V gene sequence: CDR1 MNHEY, CDR2 SVGAGI. V was shortened by 5 bases and J by 7 bases, with 15 bases between the two germline ends. In nucleotides, the CDR3 is TGTGCCAGCAGTACAGTCCCGGGAGGGCAGCCCCAGCATTTT. Amino acid sequence: CASSTVPGGQPQHF.

CDR3 bases: TGCGCCACGTCCCCGACAGGGGTCCTAGGGACTACGCAGTATTTT. It translates to CATSPTGVLGTTQYF. The gene calls are TRBV10-2 and TRBJ2-3; 8 bases are shared with TRBD1. Trimming at V came to 10 bases and at J to 8 bases, leaving 17 bases not matched to a gene. This CDR3 is 15 amino acids long. The germline V gene encodes CDR1 WSHSY and CDR2 SAAADI.

The chain joins TRBV5-1 to TRBJ2-7, with a tentative D call TRBD1 (5 bases). The CDR3 totals 14 residues. Trimming cost V 0 bases and J 6 bases, with 13 bases left between them. The germline V gene encodes CDR1 SGHRS and CDR2 YFSETQ. The CDR3 DNA is TGCGCCAGCAGCTTGGCCCCGACAGCCCCCGAGCAGTACTTC. It specifies CASSLAPTAPEQYF.

V and J are TRBV6-5 and TRBJ1-2; D uncertain. Trimming shortened V by 5 bases and J by 4 bases, and 8 bases separated the two germline ends. The CDR3 extends over 12 amino acids. CDR1 and CDR2 (germline): MNHEY, SVGAGI. The CDR3 region is CASSESSYGYTF. CDR3 DNA: TGTGCCAGCAGTGAATCTAGCTATGGCTACACCTTC.

The rearrangement joins TRBV6-1 to TRBJ1-3; D is uncertain. The V end was cut by 4 bases, the J end by 0 bases, with 10 bases between. This CDR3 contains 15 residues. Germline V lookup: CDR1 MNHNS, CDR2 SASEGT. The CDR3: CASSATASSGNTIYF. Here the CDR3 DNA reads TGTGCCAGCAGTGCAACAGCTTCCTCTGGAAACACCATATATTTT.

The genes are TRBV10-2 and TRBJ2-7; TRBD2 agrees at 10 bases. The CDR3 consists of 13 residues. Trimming cost V 5 bases and J 4 bases; bases outside gene matches: 2. CDR1 WSHSY and CDR2 SAAADI come from the germline V gene. In DNA, the CDR3 is TGCGCCAGCAGTTTAGCGGGAGGTTACGAGCAGTACTTC. This encodes CASSLAGGYEQYF.

This chain connects TRBV27 to TRBJ2-3, with D possibly being TRBD1 (6 bases). The V and J ends lost 5 bases and 2 bases respectively, with 14 bases between them. The CDR3 has 15 amino acids. Germline V gene data show CDR1 as MNHEY and CDR2 as SMNVEV (reference sequence). CDR3 region: CASSPRRGNTDTQYF. In DNA, the CDR3 is TGTGCCAGCAGTCCTCGAAGGGGGAACACAGATACGCAGTATTTT.

This rearrangement joins TRBV7-9 to TRBJ1-2, with D perhaps TRBD1 (5 bases). V shed 5 bases and J shed 3 bases, with 22 bases lying between them. Germline V gives CDR1 SEHNR, CDR2 FQNEAQ (reference sequence). This CDR3 is 17 amino acids long. The CDR3 sequence is CASSPNTRLRVDYGYTF. CDR3 nucleotides: TGTGCCAGCAGCCCCAACACGAGACTCAGGGTCGACTATGGCTACACCTTC.

This clone was observed a handful of times. This chain joins TRBV20-1 and TRBJ2-7; D is perhaps TRBD1 (6 bases). The germline gives CDR1 DFQATT, CDR2 SNEGSKA (reference sequence). Trimming cost V 4 bases and J 4 bases, with 8 bases left between them. The CDR3 has 11 residues. The CDR3 sequence: CSATRGYEQYF. CDR3 in DNA: TGCAGTGCTACAAGGGGGTACGAGCAGTACTTC.

This clone was observed a handful of times. This chain uses TRBV10-1 with TRBJ2-2, with a tentative D call TRBD1 (6 bases). The V and J ends lost 6 bases and 9 bases respectively, with 8 bases between them. The length of the CDR3 is 11 residues. Germline V CDR1 and CDR2: WNHNN, SYGVQD (reference sequence). This CDR3 is CASRDSRELFF. DNA for the CDR3: TGCGCCAGCAGGGACAGCCGGGAGCTGTTTTTT.

This clone was seen a handful of times. V usage is TRBV5-1 and J usage is TRBJ2-1; tentative D call: TRBD2 (6 bases). Germline V gene data show CDR1 as SGHRS and CDR2 as YFSETQ. V was pared by 4 bases and J by 10 bases, with 9 bases between. CDR3 length: 11 amino acids. The CDR3 here is CASSTSGEQFF. DNA of the CDR3: TGCGCCAGCAGCACCAGCGGGGAGCAGTTCTTC.

The chain has TRBV29-1 and TRBJ1-3; D is unclear. V lost 7 bases and J lost 4, with 8 bases in between. The length of the CDR3 is 11 residues. Germline values: CDR1 SQVTM, CDR2 ANQGSEA. The CDR3 region has the DNA TGCAGCGCCAGACTGGGAAACACCATATATTTT. Encoded protein: CSARLGNTIYF. Full variable domain (missing parts from reference TRBV29-1 and TRBJ1-3): SAVISQKPSRDICQRGTSLTIQCQVDSQVTMMFWYRQQPGQSLTLIATANQGSEATYESGFVIDKFPISRPNLTFSTLTVSNMSPEDSSIYLCSARLGNTIYFGEGSWLTVV.

The chain recombines TRBV4-1 with TRBJ2-7, with 7 bases lining up with TRBD2. Germline V gene data show CDR1 as MGHRA and CDR2 as YSYEKL. There are 16 residues in the CDR3. V lost 0 bases to trimming and J lost 0 bases; unmatched junction nucleotides: 5. Written as DNA, the CDR3 is TGCGCCAGCAGCCAAGATCTGGCGGGAGCCTCCTACGAGCAGTACTTC. This encodes CASSQDLAGASYEQYF.

This chain links TRBV27 with TRBJ2-5; TRBD2 agrees at 10 bases. The V and J ends lost 7 bases and 4 bases, in that order; junction bases with no gene match: 9. The CDR3 is 15 residues long. Germline lookup yields CDR1 MNHEY and CDR2 SMNVEV (reference sequence). The CDR3 loop is CASKRAPSGRETQYF. The CDR3 DNA sequence: TGTGCCAGCAAGAGAGCCCCTAGCGGGAGAGAGACCCAGTACTTC.

The table lists this clone with many counts. V gene TRBV6-1 combines with J gene TRBJ2-7, with TRBD1 identical over 10 bases. Germline CDR1 is MNHNS and CDR2 is SASEGT. The CDR3 loop spans 15 amino acids. V gave up 1 base and J gave up 0 bases; unmatched junction bases: 0. DNA for the CDR3: TGTGCCAGCAGTGAAGGGACAGGGGGCTCCTACGAGCAGTACTTC. As protein: CASSEGTGGSYEQYF.

This clone was counted a few times. V is TRBV14 and J is TRBJ1-2; 7 nucleotides line up with TRBD1. The CDR3 extends over 15 amino acids. CDR1 and CDR2 (germline): SGHDN, FVKESK. The V and J ends lost 0 bases and 4 bases, in that order; junction bases with no gene match: 5. Written as DNA, the CDR3 is TGTGCCAGCAGCCAAGATTCCAGGGGGACCTATGGCTACACCTTC. Translated: CASSQDSRGTYGYTF. The full variable domain, completed using reference TRBV14 and TRBJ1-2, is EAGVTQFPSHSVIEKGQTVTLRCDPISGHDNLYWYRRVMGKEIKFLLHFVKESKQDESGMPNNRFLAERTGGTYSTLKVQPAELEDSGVYFCASSQDSRGTYGYTFGSGTRLTVV.

This chain connects TRBV19 to TRBJ2-1; no firm D call. Germline V gene data show CDR1 as LNHDA and CDR2 as SQIVND (reference sequence). There are 13 residues in the CDR3. Between the trimmed V and J ends, which lost 3 bases and 3 bases, there was a span of 6 bases. The DNA for the CDR3 is TGTGCCAGTAGTATGTCCCACTACAATGAGCAGTTCTTC. Translated, it gives CASSMSHYNEQFF.

Relative to its sample, this clone is medium-sized. The V and J genes are TRBV25-1 and TRBJ1-1; D ambiguous. The V end was cut by 8 bases, the J end by 4 bases, with 17 bases between. This CDR3 has 14 residues. The V gene's germline CDR1 is MGHDK and CDR2 SYGVNS. The CDR3 nucleotides read TGTGCCAGCGAATCCTCACCGGGTCCCACTGAAGCTTTCTTT. This encodes CASESSPGPTEAFF.

The chain carries TRBV5-1 and TRBJ2-7; TRBD1 aligns across 11 bases. There are 15 residues in the CDR3. The V and J ends lost 7 bases and 6 bases, in that order; junction bases with no gene match: 12. CDR1 and CDR2 (germline): SGHRS, YFSETQ. The CDR3 nucleotides read TGCGCCAGCGGGGGGACAGGGGGGTCCTTGAGCGAGCAGTACTTC. This translates into CASGGTGGSLSEQYF.

The chain links TRBV5-5 to TRBJ1-5, with 8 bases identical to TRBD1. This CDR3 spans 15 amino acids. CDR1 and CDR2 (germline): SGHKS, YYEKEE (reference sequence). After removal of 2 bases from V and 6 bases from J, the junction contained 7 bases not matched to a gene. CDR3 sequence: CASSLKGTGSQPQHF. The DNA of the CDR3 is TGTGCCAGCAGCTTAAAAGGGACAGGCAGTCAGCCCCAGCATTTT.

The V call is TRBV6-5, the J call TRBJ2-7; TRBD1 matches at 9 bases. V gave up 7 bases and J gave up 2 bases; unmatched junction bases: 6. Germline CDR1 MNHEY, CDR2 SVGAGI. CDR3 size: 14 residues. The CDR3 is CASTRTGDAYEQYF. The CDR3 region has the DNA TGTGCCAGCACCCGGACAGGGGATGCCTACGAGCAGTACTTC.

This sequence joins TRBV5-1 and TRBJ2-7; a weak D match, TRBD2 (6 bases). V was clipped by 4 bases and J by 1 base, with 9 bases between them. The length of the CDR3 is 13 residues. Germline V gene sequence: CDR1 SGHRS, CDR2 YFSETQ. CDR3 sequence reads: CASSVGLSYEQYF. The DNA of the CDR3 is TGCGCCAGCAGCGTGGGACTTTCCTACGAGCAGTACTTC.

Notes on this clone: This CDR3 is also generated by other DNA sequences in the sample. The chain uses TRBV5-1 and TRBJ2-5, with unresolved D. Per the germline V gene, CDR1 is SGHRS and CDR2 is YFSETQ. There are 12 residues in the CDR3. Trimming shortened V by 4 bases and J by 3 bases, and 7 bases separated the two germline ends. CDR3 loop: CASSLAEETQYF. DNA of the CDR3: TGCGCCAGCAGCCTGGCGGAAGAGACCCAGTACTTC.